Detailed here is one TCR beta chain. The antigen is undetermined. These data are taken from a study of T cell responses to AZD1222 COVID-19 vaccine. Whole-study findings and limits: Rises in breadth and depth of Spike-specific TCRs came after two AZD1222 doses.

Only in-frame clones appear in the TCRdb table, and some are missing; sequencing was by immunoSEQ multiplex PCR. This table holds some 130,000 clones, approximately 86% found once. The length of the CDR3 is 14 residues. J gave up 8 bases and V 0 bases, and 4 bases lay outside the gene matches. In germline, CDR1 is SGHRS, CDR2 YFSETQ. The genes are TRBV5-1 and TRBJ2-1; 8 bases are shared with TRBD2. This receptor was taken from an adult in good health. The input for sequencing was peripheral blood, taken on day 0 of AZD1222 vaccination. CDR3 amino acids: CASSLERETDEQFF. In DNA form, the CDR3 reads TGCGCCAGCAGCTTGGAGCGGGAGACTGATGAGCAGTTCTTC.